This T cell receptor (beta chain) originates from a study of regulatory T cells in long-lasting Graves disease. Study conclusions and caveats: Those with persistent disease had in common more public clonotypes (2,741) than new patients (about 900).

In its sample, this clonotype was seen many times. What it binds is unknown. iRepertoire HTBI primers and Arm-PCR of CDR3 regions built TCR beta libraries. From the multiplex PCR reads, TCRdb called clonotypes with MiXCR, one entry per CDR3 protein. The table records hundreds of thousands of distinct CDR3 sequences, 16% of them present only once. This sample's time point: newly diagnosed GD, antithyroid drugs for less than 3 months. PBMCs were the source of the RNA used for TCR sequencing. Between the trimmed V and J ends, which lost 5 bases and 6 bases, there was a span of 10 bases. Per germline, CDR1 SGHTA and CDR2 FQGTGA. The CDR3 has 13 amino acids. Separately, the same data were catalogued under a study of T cells in Graves' hyperthyroidism and ophthalmopathy. That report adds: First-round RT-PCR with HTBI primers amplified the TCR CDR3 region. Ophthalmopathy onset followed model prediction by a median roughly six months.

The V call is TRBV7-3, the J call TRBJ2-2; tentatively, D is TRBD1 (5 bases). This material consisted of peripheral blood mononuclear cells (PBMCs), taken at new diagnosis, from a patient treated with antithyroid drugs. The source of this sequence is a man aged 35 to 55 with Graves disease. CDR3 loop: CASSPKTAGELFF. CDR3 DNA sequence: TGTGCCAGCAGCCCGAAGACAGCCGGGGAGCTGTTTTTT.